This T cell receptor (beta chain) was identified in a study of early T cells in non-severe SARS-CoV-2 infection. Individual cDNA molecules were tagged with unique molecular identifiers, the study reported. A single record per CDR3 protein comes from TCRdb applying MiXCR to the 5' RACE reads. The table includes around 28,000 distinct CDR3 sequences, approximately 6% detected once. The CDR3 is made up of 13 amino acids. V dropped 0 bases and J dropped 7; count of bases not matched to a gene: 0. Germline V gene data show CDR1 as SEHNR and CDR2 as FQNEAQ (reference sequence). Sample: whole blood. This clonotype was sampled from an adult who was a healthcare worker with PCR-confirmed SARS-CoV-2 infection or an uninfected control (not recorded which). The chain employs TRBV7-9 and TRBJ2-1; 7 nucleotides match TRBD2. CDR3 nucleotides: TGTGCCAGCAGCTTAGCGGGAGGGAATGAGCAGTTCTTC. Amino acids: CASSLAGGNEQFF.